This T cell receptor (beta chain) was recorded in a study of cytomegalovirus exposure and HLA in healthy donors. Study outcomes and limitations: Overall, approximately 180 TCR beta chains were annotated as cytomegalovirus-associated. V- and J-gene trimming of TCR beta was linked (in a later analysis) to a missense DCLRE1C variant.

Amplification used 60 Vbeta primers and 13 Jbeta primers. Assay: immunoSEQ multiplex PCR; the TCRdb copy retains only in-frame clones and omits some. The sample holds around 100,000 clones; roughly 68% are singletons and the top ten take about 9%. In regard to this clone: The antigen remains unidentified.

Per germline, CDR1 GTSNPN and CDR2 SVGIG (reference sequence). The ends were cut back, 3 bases at V and 4 bases at J, with 19 bases in the middle. CDR3 length equals 16 residues. The rearrangement links TRBV30 to TRBJ2-1; a possible D gene is TRBD2 (6 bases). This receptor was identified in a man aged 30-40 years in good health and CMV-seropositive. Sequencing was performed on PBMCs. CDR3 bases: TGTGCCTGGAGGGGGACTCCCGGGGCGTTGTACAATGAGCAGTTCTTC. This sequence encodes CAWRGTPGALYNEQFF.